This T cell receptor beta chain was identified during a study of HIV-infected children after antiretroviral therapy interruption. Study background: Interruption-arm samples span weeks 0, 12, interruption end (24 or 48), and about 3 years post-study.

Treatment indicated: PENTA 11 planned treatment interruption arm or continuous ART arm. Only samples with at least 5 million viable PBMCs qualified. Naive CD4+ CD45RA+ CD45RO- T cells were FACS-sorted from thawed PBMCs. This clonotype was found a few times. A 3' RACE protocol on RNA, with unique molecular identifiers, produced the TCR library. Each CDR3 protein gets one entry after TCRdb re-called the 3' RACE reads with MiXCR. The sample lists more than 75,000 distinct CDR3 sequences, roughly 6.4% occurring once. Trimming removed 4 bases at V and 1 base at J, with 13 bases between. Per germline, CDR1 SQVTM and CDR2 ANQGSEA. This CDR3 has 14 residues.

Sequencing used CD45RA+ CD4+ T cells from PBMCs, pooled from several time points, obtained from a donor given antiretroviral therapy, either interrupted or continuous. The subset is: naive CD4+ CD45RA+ CD45RO- T cells. The receptor's source is a pool of human donors with HIV. V usage is TRBV29-1 and J usage is TRBJ1-1, with D maybe TRBD1 (5 bases). CDR3 nucleotides: TGCAGCGTTGCCTCAGGGTTATCGAACACTGAAGCTTTCTTT. Protein: CSVASGLSNTEAFF.